Below, 27 T cell receptor beta chains from the same sample are listed, as sequenced in a study of CD8+ T cells in alopecia areata. Reverse transcribed after extraction, RNA yielded cDNA as the sequencing template. Sequencing was performed with immunoSEQ multiplex PCR; in TCRdb, only in-frame clones are kept and a portion is missing. The table includes 140,000 to 150,000 clones, 54% detected once. The treatment here: oral pan-JAK inhibitor, 5-10 mg twice daily. The source was CD8+ T cells sorted from blood, collected at week 4, from a patient treated with tofacitinib. The source of these receptors is a human donor with alopecia areata.

The rearrangement links TRBV6-5 to TRBJ2-3; no firm D call. V was shortened by 5 bases and J by 0 bases, with 12 bases between the two germline ends. Germline CDR1 and CDR2: MNHEY and SVGAGI. The CDR3 runs to 15 residues. CDR3 region: CASSTTTLSTDTQYF. CDR3 bases: TGTGCCAGCAGTACGACAACCCTAAGCACAGATACGCAGTATTTT.

V and J are TRBV5-1 and TRBJ2-7; D perhaps matches TRBD1 (6 bases). CDR1 and CDR2 from the germline V gene are SGHRS and YFSETQ. Trimming pared 1 base from V and 2 bases from J, leaving 16 bases between. The CDR3 totals 16 residues. The CDR3 nucleotides are TGCGCCAGCAGCTTGTACCATCTGCAGGGGCCCTACGAGCAGTACTTC. It specifies CASSLYHLQGPYEQYF.

The chain recombines TRBV5-6 with TRBJ2-1; D might be TRBD1 or TRBD2, each matching 5 bases. V lost 2 bases, J lost 9 bases, and 9 bases lay in between. The CDR3 covers 12 residues. From germline, CDR1 is SGHDT and CDR2 YYEEEE. DNA for the CDR3: TGTGCCAGCAGCTTTGGGGACGTTGAGCAGTTCTTC. This codes for CASSFGDVEQFF.

The CDR3 loop reads CASSLPKGAGTYEQYF. CDR3 in DNA: TGTGCCAGCAGTTTGCCAAAGGGCGCGGGTACCTACGAGCAGTACTTC. This chain connects TRBV6-5 to TRBJ2-7; D is possibly TRBD2 (5 bases). The CDR3 sequence is 16 residues long. V was pared by 4 bases and J by 2 bases, with 18 bases between. Germline V gives CDR1 MNHEY, CDR2 SVGAGI.

The table lists this clone with a few counts. V usage is TRBV7-9 and J usage is TRBJ1-6; D call uncertain. The CDR3 runs to 14 residues. V shed 5 bases and J shed 9 bases, with 14 bases lying between them. Germline CDR1 SEHNR, CDR2 FQNEAQ (reference sequence). The CDR3, as DNA: TGTGCCAGCAGCGAGATCAATGACGGTTCACCCCTCCACTTT. Translated: CASSEINDGSPLHF.

This clone was counted between two and nine times. The V gene is TRBV18, the J gene TRBJ1-1; no clear D gene. Germline V CDR1 and CDR2: KGHSH, LQKENI. This CDR3 region has 12 residues. The V end was cut by 6 bases, the J end by 1 base, with 6 bases between. As DNA, the CDR3 is TGTGCCAGCTCCAACGCGAACACTGAAGCTTTCTTT. Its translation is CASSNANTEAFF.

This chain joins TRBV30 and TRBJ2-7; 7 bases are shared with TRBD2. Germline loops: CDR1 GTSNPN, CDR2 SVGIG (reference sequence). The CDR3 runs 13 residues. The ends lost 8 bases at V and 4 bases at J; junction bases unmatched: 11. This chain's CDR3 is CAREREGSYEQYF. CDR3 DNA sequence: TGTGCCCGGGAGAGGGAGGGGTCATACGAGCAGTACTTC.

This clone has more than one count but fewer than ten. J is TRBJ1-5 and V is TRBV23-1; perhaps TRBD1 as D (6 bases). TRBV23-1 is identified as an open reading frame with a role that is uncertain. The germline V and J ends were trimmed by 4 bases and 4 bases, with 17 bases remaining between them. The CDR3 length is 16 residues. As DNA, the CDR3 is TGCGCCAGCAGTCTCAACCCCACAGGGTTTAATCAGCCCCAGCATTTT. Residues: CASSLNPTGFNQPQHF.

The V call is TRBV30, the J call TRBJ1-1, with 9 bases that match TRBD1. In germline, CDR1 is GTSNPN, CDR2 SVGIG (reference sequence). CDR3 length: 13 residues. Losses at the gene ends were 4 bases for V and 5 bases for J; bases not matched to a gene: 5. CDR3 sequence reads: CAWITGGLTEAFF. The CDR3 DNA sequence: TGTGCCTGGATTACAGGGGGCTTAACTGAAGCTTTCTTT.

The rearrangement uses TRBV29-1 and TRBJ2-1; unclear D gene. Between the trimmed V and J ends, which lost 1 base and 0 bases, there was a span of 13 bases. Germline values: CDR1 SQVTM, CDR2 ANQGSEA. The CDR3 runs to 16 residues. This chain's CDR3 is CSVEVPDSSSYNEQFF. CDR3 coding DNA: TGCAGCGTTGAAGTTCCGGATTCTAGCTCCTACAATGAGCAGTTCTTC.

The chain has TRBV30 and TRBJ2-5; no firm D call. Near its end, the DNA agrees better with TRBJ2-7, so the J call may be wrong. The CDR3 loop spans 12 amino acids. The germline gives CDR1 GTSNPN, CDR2 SVGIG (reference sequence). CDR3 DNA: TGTGCCTGGGATAAGGACGGCCCCGAGCAGTACTTC. Translated, it gives CAWDKDGPEQYF.

This clone appeared a few times. The chain recombines TRBV29-1 with TRBJ2-2, with 9 positions matching TRBD1. V lost 4 bases to trimming and J lost 5 bases; unmatched junction nucleotides: 5. The CDR3 contains 14 residues. The germline V gene encodes CDR1 SQVTM and CDR2 ANQGSEA. The chain's CDR3 is CSVGTGDGTGELFF. Written as DNA, the CDR3 is TGCAGCGTTGGGACAGGGGATGGTACCGGGGAGCTGTTTTTT.

This clone was seen repeatedly, ten times or more. The chain combines TRBV7-8 with TRBJ2-1, with 7 nucleotides matching TRBD2. V gave up 5 bases and J gave up 7 bases; unmatched junction bases: 8. The CDR3 is 14 residues long. Per the germline V gene, CDR1 is SGHVS and CDR2 is FQNEAQ. The CDR3 bases are TGTGCCAGCAGCCCCCGGACTAGTACGAATGAGCAGTTCTTC. Translated: CASSPRTSTNEQFF.

In this sample, this clone turned up a few times. This chain uses TRBV4-1 with TRBJ1-2; 7 bases are shared with TRBD1. The CDR3 consists of 13 residues. After removal of 3 bases from V and 4 bases from J, the junction contained 2 bases not matched to a gene. Germline-derived CDR1 and CDR2 are MGHRA and YSYEKL. The CDR3 here is CASSQTGFYGYTF. The CDR3 DNA follows: TGCGCCAGCAGCCAGACAGGGTTCTATGGCTACACCTTC.

This clone appeared a single time. The chain employs TRBV4-1 and TRBJ2-7; D not resolved. The CDR3 runs to 14 residues. Germline-derived CDR1 and CDR2 are MGHRA and YSYEKL. V gave up 2 bases and J gave up 7 bases, with 15 bases separating them. CDR3 DNA sequence: TGCGCCAGCAGCCAAATCGGATTTCCGCGAGAGCAGTACTTC. It translates to CASSQIGFPREQYF.

The chain combines TRBV11-2 with TRBJ2-1, with 8 bases identical to TRBD1. Germline-derived CDR1 and CDR2 are SGHAT and FQNNGV. The CDR3 totals 12 residues. Trimming cost V 5 bases and J 8 bases; bases outside gene matches: 2. The CDR3 DNA follows: TGTGCCAGCAGCCCAGGGGGCTATGAGCAGTTCTTC. The encoded protein is CASSPGGYEQFF.

This clone was seen more than once but under ten times. The chain employs TRBV10-2 and TRBJ2-7; D might be TRBD2 (6 bases). Trimming pared 8 bases from V and 5 bases from J, leaving 10 bases between. The germline V gene has CDR1 WSHSY and CDR2 SAAADI. CDR3 size: 11 residues. The CDR3 bases are TGCGCCAGCGGCGGGGACCACGAGCAGTACTTC. This sequence encodes CASGGDHEQYF.

The gene calls are TRBV27 and TRBJ2-5; D not resolved. V dropped 5 bases and J dropped 5 bases, with 9 bases sitting between them. The CDR3 has 12 residues. The germline CDR1 and CDR2 sequences are MNHEY and SMNVEV (reference sequence). The CDR3: CASSNLAETQYF. Written as DNA, the CDR3 is TGTGCCAGCAGTAACCTGGCGGAGACCCAGTACTTC.

This chain joins TRBV6-6 and TRBJ1-2; a possible D gene is TRBD1 (5 bases). V gave up 6 bases and J gave up 5 bases, with 13 bases separating them. The length of the CDR3 is 13 residues. The germline V gene encodes CDR1 MNHNY and CDR2 SVGAGI (reference sequence). The CDR3 DNA is TGTGCCAGCAGCCCCCAGGGTGGGTATGGCTACACCTTC. It is translated as CASSPQGGYGYTF.

This clone was seen more than once but under ten times. The chain carries TRBV29-1 and TRBJ1-2, with TRBD1 as a possible D gene (5 bases). Germline V gives CDR1 SQVTM, CDR2 ANQGSEA. This CDR3 spans 13 amino acids. Trimming stripped 1 base from V and 8 bases from J, with 14 bases between. The CDR3 reads CSVEGGATEGYTF. In DNA form, the CDR3 reads TGCAGCGTTGAAGGTGGGGCAACTGAGGGCTACACCTTC.

The chain employs TRBV15 and TRBJ2-2; D is possibly TRBD1 (6 bases). The CDR3 is 15 amino acids. Between the trimmed V and J ends, which lost 3 bases and 0 bases, there was a span of 8 bases. Germline-derived CDR1 and CDR2 are LNHNV and YYDKDF (reference sequence). Here the CDR3 DNA reads TGTGCCACCAGCAGGGACAGAACGAACACCGGGGAGCTGTTTTTT. This codes for CATSRDRTNTGELFF.

With respect to this clone: At the DNA level, this CDR3 is encoded by other sequences in the same sample as well. The chain combines TRBV19 with TRBJ1-5, with D unresolved. The CDR3 is made up of 14 amino acids. The V end was cut by 2 bases, the J end by 0 bases, with 5 bases between. Germline V gives CDR1 LNHDA, CDR2 SQIVND (reference sequence). CDR3 bases: TGTGCCAGTAGTATACGGGATAGCAATCAGCCCCAGCATTTT. Protein sequence: CASSIRDSNQPQHF. The full variable domain, rest sourced from reference TRBV19 and TRBJ1-5, is DGGITQSPKYLFRKEGQNVTLSCEQNLNHDAMYWYRQDPGQGLRLIYYSQIVNDFQKGDIAEGYSVSREKKESFPLTVTSAQKNPTAFYLCASSIRDSNQPQHFGDGTRLSIL.

This clone was seen a handful of times. This chain joins TRBV7-9 and TRBJ2-1; TRBD2 aligns across 9 bases. The length of the CDR3 is 12 residues. CDR1 is SEHNR, CDR2 FQNEAQ, per germline (reference sequence). Losses at the gene ends were 6 bases for V and 15 bases for J; bases not matched to a gene: 9. CDR3 sequence: CASSPSGDGLFF. The CDR3 nucleotides are TGTGCCAGCAGTCCTAGCGGGGACGGGTTGTTCTTC. Looking up the rest from reference TRBV7-9 and TRBJ2-1 gives the full variable domain: DTGVSQNPRHKITKRGQNVTFRCDPISEHNRLYWYRQTLGQGPEFLTYFQNEAQLEKSRLLSDRFSAERPKGSFSTLEIQRTEQGDSAMYLCASSPSGDGLFFGPGTRLTVL.

The chain carries TRBV4-1 and TRBJ2-2; 7 bases agree with TRBD1. The CDR3 is made up of 14 amino acids. V was clipped by 7 bases and J by 4 bases; unmatched bases: 6. Germline lookup yields CDR1 MGHRA and CDR2 YSYEKL. This CDR3 is CASTSTGTTGELFF. CDR3 DNA: TGCGCCAGCACATCGACAGGGACCACCGGGGAGCTGTTTTTT.

In this sample, this clone turned up once. V is TRBV20-1 and J is TRBJ2-7; D not resolved. The CDR3 sequence is 11 residues long. V lost 1 base and J 7 bases, leaving 8 bases between the germline ends. Per the germline V gene, CDR1 is DFQATT and CDR2 is SNEGSKA (reference sequence). The CDR3 is CSARVMIEQYF. The CDR3 nucleotides read TGCAGTGCTAGAGTTATGATTGAGCAGTACTTC.

The chain has TRBV6-5 and TRBJ2-2, with TRBD2 as a possible D gene (5 bases). CDR1 is MNHEY, CDR2 SVGAGI, per germline. V was trimmed by 9 bases and J by 6 bases, leaving 17 bases between them. The CDR3 consists of 14 residues. The CDR3 loop reads CASSADEVAGELFF. CDR3 coding DNA: TGTGCCAGTTCAGCGGACGAGGTCGCCGGGGAGCTGTTTTTT.

This clone was seen only a few times. The V gene is TRBV13, the J gene TRBJ2-1; 8 bases line up with TRBD2. V shed 5 bases and J 6 bases; nucleotides not matched to a gene: 9. Germline values: CDR1 PRHDT, CDR2 FYEKMQ (reference sequence). The length of the CDR3 is 15 residues. The CDR3 region is CASSGDSGVLNEQFF. The CDR3, as DNA: TGTGCCAGCAGCGGAGATAGCGGGGTTCTCAATGAGCAGTTCTTC.